This is a list of T cell receptor beta chains from one sample in a study of control samples from healthy donors and cancer patients. Only in-frame clones appear in the TCRdb table, and some are missing; sequencing was by immunoSEQ multiplex PCR. Of 100,000 or so clones listed, roughly 80% are singletons. The sample comprised blood. These receptors were collected from a woman aged 50 to 60 in good health. Both conserved end residues are part of each CDR3. A D gene is named only where the DNA matches it firmly. Only some rows state a clone size, as once, few, many or a class for expanded clones.

- | - | TRBJ1-4 | TRBV9 | 11 | CASSVGEKLFF | TGTGCCAGCAGCGTAGGCGAAAAACTGTTTTTT
- | - | TRBJ2-7 | TRBV6-5 | 15 | CASERTGQGGYEQYF | TGTGCCAGCGAACGTACAGGCCAAGGAGGATACGAGCAGTACTTC
- | - | TRBJ1-3 | TRBV24-1 | 13 | CATSDLNGNTIYF | TGTGCCACCAGTGATTTGAACGGAAACACCATATATTTT
- | - | TRBJ2-2 | TRBV6-4 | 14 | CASSVVENTGELFF | TGTGCCAGCAGTGTTGTGGAGAACACCGGGGAGCTGTTTTTT
TRBD1 | few | TRBJ1-4 | TRBV5-1 | 20 | CASSLGLTGGQVPSGEKLFF | TGCGCCAGCAGCTTGGGACTAACAGGGGGTCAAGTGCCCTCGGGAGAAAAACTGTTTTTT
- | - | TRBJ2-2 | TRBV10-3 | 14 | CAIRPGTDTGELFF | TGTGCCATCAGACCGGGGACGGACACCGGGGAGCTGTTTTTT
TRBD1 | once | TRBJ2-2 | TRBV6-1 | 17 | CASSDFPGQGGSGELFF | TGTGCCAGCAGTGACTTTCCGGGACAGGGAGGTTCCGGGGAGCTGTTTTTT
- | - | TRBJ2-2 | TRBV5-1 | 15 | CASSLGYVNTGELFF | TGCGCCAGCAGCTTGGGGTACGTGAACACCGGGGAGCTGTTTTTT
TRBD2 | - | TRBJ2-1 | TRBV19 | 15 | CASRGTSGYYNEQFF | TGTGCCAGTAGGGGGACTAGCGGATATTACAATGAGCAGTTCTTC
TRBD2 | once | TRBJ2-1 | TRBV29-1 | 15 | CSAGLAGSSYNEQFF | TGCAGCGCAGGACTAGCGGGGTCTTCCTACAATGAGCAGTTCTTC
- | - | TRBJ1-4 | TRBV5-1 | 15 | CASSFGTGYNEKLFF | TGCGCCAGCAGCTTCGGCACAGGGTATAATGAAAAACTGTTTTTT
- | - | TRBJ2-1 | TRBV7-6 | 11 | CASSSGYEQFF | TGTGCCAGCAGCTCGGGCTATGAGCAGTTCTTC
TRBD2 | - | TRBJ2-3 | TRBV27 | 18 | CANNPSGGETIHGDTQYF | TGTGCCAACAACCCCAGCGGGGGGGAAACTATCCATGGGGATACGCAGTATTTT
- | - | TRBJ1-4 | TRBV15 | 14 | CATSPPRTHEKLFF | TGTGCCACCAGCCCCCCCAGGACGCATGAAAAACTGTTTTTT
- | - | TRBJ1-5 | TRBV2 | 15 | CASRGNRNSNQPQHF | TGTGCCAGCAGAGGGAACAGAAATAGCAATCAGCCCCAGCATTTT
- | - | TRBJ2-1 | TRBV7-6 | 14 | CASSFEGLNNEQFF | TGTGCCAGCAGCTTTGAGGGGTTAAACAATGAGCAGTTCTTC
- | - | TRBJ1-2 | TRBV6-5 | 15 | CASSQVLSGNYGYTF | TGTGCCAGTTCGCAGGTATTGTCGGGCAACTATGGCTACACCTTC
TRBD2 | - | TRBJ2-7 | TRBV6-2/TRBV6-3 | 15 | CASSYGLAGSYEQYF | TGTGCCAGCAGTTATGGGCTAGCGGGGAGTTACGAGCAGTACTTC
- | - | TRBJ1-4 | TRBV7-2 | 14 | CASSPRTGIGKLFF | TGTGCCAGCAGCCCACGGACGGGCATAGGGAAACTGTTTTTT
- | - | TRBJ1-2 | TRBV7-6 | 16 | CASSPGEPGTNYGYTF | TGTGCCAGCAGCCCTGGCGAGCCCGGGACTAACTATGGCTACACCTTC
- | - | TRBJ1-3 | TRBV19 | 16 | CASSLLTSIAGNTIYF | TGTGCCAGTAGTTTACTGACCTCAATCGCTGGAAACACCATATATTTT
- | - | TRBJ1-3 | TRBV6-5 | 14 | CATGGRRSGNTIYF | TGTGCCACGGGGGGACGCCGCTCTGGAAACACCATATATTTT
- | - | TRBJ1-4 | TRBV19 | 14 | CASSIPDPGEKLFF | TGTGCCAGTAGTATACCGGACCCGGGGGAAAAACTGTTTTTT
TRBD1 | few | TRBJ2-7 | TRBV11-2 | 14 | CASTGTGQTYEQYF | TGTGCCAGCACCGGGACAGGACAAACCTACGAGCAGTACTTC
- | - | TRBJ1-5 | TRBV7-2 | 12 | CASSSANQPQHF | TGTGCCAGCAGCTCGGCCAATCAGCCCCAGCATTTT
- | - | TRBJ1-2 | TRBV18 | 16 | CASSPLFGGRNYGYTF | TGTGCCAGCTCACCATTATTCGGGGGTCGTAACTATGGCTACACCTTC
TRBD2 | - | TRBJ2-3 | TRBV11-2 | 19 | CASSLAPGSLAGSTDTQYF | TGTGCCAGCAGCTTAGCCCCAGGGTCCCTAGCGGGAAGCACAGATACGCAGTATTTT
TRBD2 | once | TRBJ2-2 | TRBV19 | 16 | CASSRTSGSNTGELFF | TGTGCCAGTAGTAGGACTAGCGGGAGTAACACCGGGGAGCTGTTTTTT
- | once | TRBJ2-1 | TRBV19 | 13 | CASSISSYNEQFF | TGTGCCAGTAGTATTAGCTCCTACAATGAGCAGTTCTTC
- | - | TRBJ2-5 | TRBV20-1 | 11 | CSASGQETQYF | TGCAGTGCTAGCGGCCAAGAGACCCAGTACTTC
- | - | TRBJ2-5 | TRBV7-9 | 14 | CASSLVRDQETQYF | TGTGCCAGCAGCTTAGTGCGGGATCAGGAGACCCAGTACTTC
TRBD2 | - | TRBJ2-7 | TRBV13 | 16 | CASSKYSGGLSYEQYF | TGTGCCAGCAGCAAGTATAGCGGGGGCCTCTCCTACGAGCAGTACTTC
- | - | TRBJ1-1 | TRBV6-5 | 15 | CASSYSSVGRTEAFF | TGTGCCAGCAGTTACTCGAGCGTGGGACGAACTGAAGCTTTCTTT
TRBD1 | once | TRBJ2-1 | TRBV5-1 | 13 | CASSWTGYNEQFF | TGCGCCAGCAGCTGGACAGGGTACAATGAGCAGTTCTTC
- | - | TRBJ2-3 | TRBV19 | 15 | CASSIGYRDTDTQYF | TGTGCCAGTAGTATAGGATACAGGGACACAGATACGCAGTATTTT
- | - | TRBJ1-5 | TRBV6-5 | 14 | CASSPDGGYQPQHF | TGTGCCAGCAGCCCGGACGGGGGTTATCAGCCCCAGCATTTT
- | - | TRBJ1-2 | TRBV7-2 | 13 | CASSLPPSVGYTF | TGTGCCAGCAGCTTACCCCCCTCGGTTGGCTACACCTTC
- | - | TRBJ1-4 | TRBV20-1 | 11 | CSARRDEKLFF | TGCAGTGCTCGAAGGGATGAAAAACTGTTTTTT
TRBD1 | - | TRBJ1-2 | TRBV24-1 | 15 | CATSDPGQANYGYTF | TGTGCCACCAGTGATCCAGGACAGGCTAACTATGGCTACACCTTC
- | - | TRBJ2-1 | TRBV3-1/TRBV3-2 | 14 | CASSRRTSYNEQFF | TGTGCCAGCAGCCGCCGGACAAGCTACAATGAGCAGTTCTTC
TRBD2 | - | TRBJ2-5 | TRBV7-6 | 15 | CASSNRLAGVETQYF | TGTGCCAGCAGCAATAGACTAGCGGGAGTGGAGACCCAGTACTTC
- | - | TRBJ1-2 | TRBV5-6 | 15 | CASSYGSRAHYGYTF | TGTGCCAGCAGCTATGGTAGTAGGGCACACTATGGCTACACCTTC
- | - | TRBJ2-2 | TRBV18 | 16 | CASSPLPQGNTGELFF | TGTGCCAGCTCACCATTACCCCAGGGGAACACCGGGGAGCTGTTTTTT
- | - | TRBJ2-5 | TRBV19 | 15 | CASSMGGRAGETQYF | TGTGCCAGTAGTATGGGGGGCAGGGCGGGGGAGACCCAGTACTTC
- | - | TRBJ1-5 | TRBV30 | 13 | CAWRQGKNQPQHF | TGTGCCTGGAGACAGGGTAAGAATCAGCCCCAGCATTTT
TRBD1 | few | TRBJ1-6 | TRBV27 | 17 | CASSFPAGTGNNSPLHF | TGTGCCAGCAGTTTCCCCGCCGGGACAGGGAATAATTCACCCCTCCACTTT
TRBD1 | - | TRBJ1-5 | TRBV5-6 | 15 | CASSRTGGAGQPQHF | TGTGCCAGCAGCCGGACAGGGGGCGCGGGTCAGCCCCAGCATTTT
TRBD1 | - | TRBJ1-2 | TRBV25-1 | 13 | CASSPRTGDGYTF | TGTGCCAGCAGTCCCAGGACAGGGGATGGCTACACCTTC
- | - | TRBJ2-7 | TRBV20-1 | 13 | CSASEGARNEQYF | TGCAGTGCTAGTGAAGGGGCAAGGAACGAGCAGTACTTC
- | - | TRBJ1-5 | TRBV6-2/TRBV6-3 | 15 | CASSFSLGGVQPQHF | TGTGCCAGCAGTTTCTCCCTCGGGGGGGTTCAGCCCCAGCATTTT
- | few | TRBJ1-2 | TRBV6-4 | 10 | CASSLIRDSF | TGTGCCAGCAGCCTAATCCGGGACTCCTTC
- | - | TRBJ1-2 | TRBV29-1 | 14 | CSVHQDGRGSGYTF | TGCAGCGTTCATCAGGACGGTCGAGGAAGTGGCTACACCTTC
TRBD2 | - | TRBJ2-1 | TRBV6-6 | 15 | CASYLGGSTYNEQFF | TGTGCCAGCTATTTGGGCGGGAGCACCTACAATGAGCAGTTCTTC
TRBD1 | - | TRBJ2-1 | TRBV7-2 | 16 | CASSLQPGQGNNEQFF | TGTGCCAGCAGCTTACAACCGGGACAGGGCAACAATGAGCAGTTCTTC